The 18 T cell receptor beta chains below come from one sample, sequenced in a study of blood T cell repertoires in COVID-19 (dated by TCRdb to about 2020). Library method: the immunoSEQ multiplex PCR assay. As stored in TCRdb, this immuneACCESS dataset retains in-frame rearrangements with V and J assigned. A fraction of the clones does not appear; measured against another copy, unresolved V genes explain less than half of the discrepancy, and the remainder lacks a known reason. Recorded for this sample are roughly 220,000 clones; 86% of them occurred a single time. Around 2.2% of the sample comes from the top ten. Sequenced: peripheral blood. These receptors all stem from a man aged 30 to 39 who had recovered from COVID-19.

The chain is built from TRBV7-2 and TRBJ1-2, with 8 bases fitting TRBD1. Looked up from germline, CDR1 is SGHTA and CDR2 is FQGNSA. The CDR3 sequence is 15 residues long. V was clipped by 2 bases and J by 3 bases; unmatched bases: 5. The CDR3 coding sequence is TGTGCCAGCAGCTTAAACTCGGGACAGGACTATGGCTACACCTTC. This gives the protein CASSLNSGQDYGYTF.

The V and J genes are TRBV19 and TRBJ1-2; possible D gene TRBD1, 6 bases. Germline V CDR1 and CDR2: LNHDA, SQIVND (reference sequence). Trimming shortened V by 7 bases and J by 4 bases, and 13 bases separated the two germline ends. This CDR3 is built from 13 residues. DNA of the CDR3: TGTGCCAGTAATTCTCAGGGGATCTATGGCTACACCTTC. This encodes CASNSQGIYGYTF.

The chain employs TRBV3-1 (or the pseudogene TRBV3-2) and TRBJ2-1; 9 nucleotides match TRBD1. Germline V gene lookup returns CDR1 LGHDT and CDR2 YNNKEL (reference sequence). V lost 7 bases, J lost 6 bases, and 4 bases stayed unmatched. This CDR3 contains 13 residues. The DNA of the CDR3 is TGTGCCAGCAAGACAGGGGGTGGCAATGAGCAGTTCTTC. This translates into CASKTGGGNEQFF.

The V gene is TRBV6-5, the J gene TRBJ1-1; D is undetermined. V was cut by 2 bases and J by 0 bases, with 10 bases left in between. The CDR3 is 15 amino acids. Germline V gene sequence: CDR1 MNHEY, CDR2 SVGAGI. CDR3 sequence reads: CASSYGRELNTEAFF. The DNA of the CDR3 is TGTGCCAGCAGTTACGGTCGGGAATTGAACACTGAAGCTTTCTTT.

Worth noting for this clone: Relative to the germline gene, one junction end is altered; a read error may explain this. The chain couples TRBV29-1 to TRBJ2-3; D possibly corresponds to TRBD1 (6 bases). Germline V gene sequence: CDR1 SQVTM, CDR2 ANQGSEA. This CDR3 is built from 14 residues. CDR3 sequence (DNA): TGCAGCGTTAAAGAATCTCAGGGGACAGATACGCAGTATTTT. It encodes CSVKESQGTDTQYF.

The J gene is TRBJ1-1, the V gene TRBV4-2; the match to TRBD1 covers 12 bases. The J segment lost 5 bases and the V segment lost 0 bases, leaving 4 bases of the junction unmatched. Germline V lookup: CDR1 LGHNA, CDR2 YNFKEQ. This CDR3 has 16 residues. The CDR3 DNA reads TGTGCCAGCAGCCAAGAAGAGGGACAGGGGGCTACTGAAGCTTTCTTT. It yields the protein CASSQEEGQGATEAFF.

This clone was recorded a few times. The rearrangement uses TRBV29-1 and TRBJ2-3; D unresolved. CDR1 and CDR2 (germline): SQVTM, ANQGSEA. The CDR3 totals 12 residues. Trimming took off 2 bases at V and 1 base at J, with 4 bases between the two ends. CDR3 sequence reads: CSVEPGTDTQYF. DNA for the CDR3: TGCAGCGTTGAACCGGGCACAGATACGCAGTATTTT.

This clone was detected a few times. The rearrangement joins TRBV12-5 to TRBJ1-1; 12 bases are a match to TRBD1. The CDR3 is 15 residues long. The V segment lost 10 bases and the J segment 3 bases; nucleotides outside the gene matches: 9. Per the germline V gene, CDR1 is LGHNT and CDR2 is FRNRAP. CDR3 DNA sequence: TGTGCTACTACAACGGGACAGGGGGCTTACACTGAAGCTTTCTTT. Translated: CATTTGQGAYTEAFF.

This clone showed up just once. This rearrangement joins TRBV25-1 to TRBJ1-1; possible D gene TRBD1, 5 bases. V gave up 0 bases and J gave up 5 bases, with 13 bases separating them. The CDR3 covers 15 residues. CDR1 MGHDK and CDR2 SYGVNS come from the germline V gene. The CDR3 loop is CASSEYQGRKTEAFF. The DNA for the CDR3 is TGTGCCAGCAGTGAATATCAGGGAAGGAAAACTGAAGCTTTCTTT.

The rearrangement joins TRBV5-8 to TRBJ1-2, with a weak D call TRBD1 (6 bases). The CDR3 is made up of 15 amino acids. Trimming shortened V by 0 bases and J by 4 bases, and 13 bases separated the two germline ends. CDR1 and CDR2 from the germline V gene are SGHTS and YDEGEE. DNA for the CDR3: TGTGCCAGCAGCTTGGTTTGGCAAGGGGGCTATGGCTACACCTTC. Translated, it gives CASSLVWQGGYGYTF.

This clone was counted between two and nine times. This rearrangement joins TRBV5-4 to TRBJ2-3, with 13 bases aligning to TRBD2. Germline CDR1 is SGHNT and CDR2 is YYREEE (reference sequence). V trimming: 4 bases; J trimming: 2 bases; junction bases outside the gene matches: 7. The CDR3 is 17 amino acids. DNA of the CDR3: TGTGCCAGCAGCCCGCGGACTAGCGGGGGCATCACAGATACGCAGTATTTT. Translated, it gives CASSPRTSGGITDTQYF.

The rearrangement joins TRBV10-1 to TRBJ1-6; D unclear. Trimming left V 6 bases short and J 0 bases short, with 9 bases between. CDR1 WNHNN and CDR2 SYGVQD come from the germline V gene (reference sequence). The CDR3 is 15 residues long. The CDR3 loop reads CASSHSRSYNSPLHF. The DNA of the CDR3 is TGCGCCAGCAGCCACTCTCGCTCCTATAATTCACCCCTCCACTTT.

The chain joins TRBV30 to TRBJ2-7, with TRBD1 identical over 10 bases. CDR1 and CDR2 (germline): GTSNPN, SVGIG (reference sequence). V lost 2 bases, J lost 4 bases, and 8 bases stayed unmatched. This CDR3 contains 15 residues. CDR3 sequence reads: CAWSPRDRGRYEQYF. The CDR3 coding sequence is TGTGCCTGGAGTCCCCGGGACAGGGGCCGATACGAGCAGTACTTC.

About this clone: At one end the junction does not follow the germline gene, possibly because of a read error. The chain joins TRBV7-2 to TRBJ1-4; D gene unclear. The CDR3 totals 15 residues. Germline CDR1 and CDR2: SGHTA and FQGNSA. The CDR3, as DNA: TGTGCCAGCAGCTTGGATAAGGCAACTAATGAAAAACTGCTTTTT. It specifies CASSLDKATNEKLLF.

This chain uses TRBV10-3 with TRBJ2-7; the D gene is possibly TRBD1 (6 bases). Trimming removed 6 bases at V and 9 bases at J, with 21 bases between. Germline loops: CDR1 ENHRY, CDR2 SYGVKD. This CDR3 has 14 residues. CDR3 nucleotides: TGTGCCATCAGCTCACAGGGTTTGTCCTTCGGGCAGTACTTC. Translation gives CAISSQGLSFGQYF.

The chain employs TRBV2 and TRBJ2-2; 7 nucleotides line up with TRBD2. CDR1 and CDR2 from the germline V gene are SNHLY and FYNNEI. This CDR3 is built from 15 residues. V gave up 4 bases and J gave up 3 bases; unmatched junction bases: 5. For the CDR3, the DNA is TGTGCCAGCAGTGGACGGGGGGTTCACACCGGGGAGCTGTTTTTT. Its translation: CASSGRGVHTGELFF.

This clone appeared a single time. The chain has TRBV6-5 and TRBJ1-4; TRBD1 is a possible D gene (6 bases). The V gene lost 5 bases and the J gene lost 3 bases, with 10 bases spanning the gap. Germline assignment: CDR1 MNHEY and CDR2 SVGAGI. The CDR3 is 14 amino acids. This CDR3 is CASSNRVANEKLFF. The CDR3 DNA follows: TGTGCCAGCAGTAACAGGGTTGCTAATGAAAAACTGTTTTTT.

The chain is built from TRBV5-1 and TRBJ2-5; 11 nucleotides agree with TRBD2. The CDR3 loop spans 15 amino acids. With V trimmed by 0 bases and J by 6 bases, 4 bases remained unmatched. The germline V gene has CDR1 SGHRS and CDR2 YFSETQ. For the CDR3, the DNA is TGCGCCAGCAGCTTGGGACTAGCGGGGCGGAAGACCCAGTACTTC. Protein: CASSLGLAGRKTQYF.